The present T cell receptor (beta chain) was sequenced within a study of T cells after yellow fever vaccination. Findings and limits, study-wide: Clones that expanded after primary vaccination mostly reappeared after the booster (roughly 96% CD4, 80% to 90% CD8).

5'RACE template switching generated TCR cDNA, adding a universal primer site and UMIs. MiXCR, applied by TCRdb to the 5' RACE reads, yields one record per CDR3 protein. Seen here are about 320,000 distinct CDR3 sequences, 3.5% to 4.5% observed once, and the top ten hold approximately 20%. Notes on this clonotype: Its antigen is not identified.

V was cut by 2 bases and J by 10 bases, with 11 bases left in between. CDR1 is SGHAT, CDR2 FQDESV, per germline (reference sequence). This CDR3 has 13 residues. The clonotype was recovered from a man between 18 and 29 years old who received the YFV17D yellow fever vaccine. Source: PBMCs, taken 15 days after the yellow fever booster vaccination. The V and J genes are TRBV11-1 and TRBJ1-4; D uncertain. CDR3: CASSLTVFGKLFF. DNA of the CDR3: TGTGCCAGCAGCTTAACCGTGTTCGGAAAACTGTTTTTT.